This T cell receptor (beta chain) originates from a study of technical replicates of blood from a handful of donors. TCRdb's copy holds only in-frame clones and misses some; the assay was immunoSEQ multiplex PCR. The repertoire holds about 62,000 clones, with more than 70% as singletons. Per germline, CDR1 SNHLY and CDR2 FYNNEI. This CDR3 region has 14 residues. V gave up 6 bases and J gave up 3 bases, with 15 bases separating them. The sample comprised PBMCs. This receptor was obtained from a human donor in good health. Some clones in this sample may be carry-over from other donors' samples. This sequence joins TRBV2 and TRBJ2-7, with a possible D match to TRBD1 (6 bases). The DNA of the CDR3 is TGTGCCAGCAGGAGGGGCGACAGGATCTACGAGCAGTACTTC. It specifies CASRRGDRIYEQYF.